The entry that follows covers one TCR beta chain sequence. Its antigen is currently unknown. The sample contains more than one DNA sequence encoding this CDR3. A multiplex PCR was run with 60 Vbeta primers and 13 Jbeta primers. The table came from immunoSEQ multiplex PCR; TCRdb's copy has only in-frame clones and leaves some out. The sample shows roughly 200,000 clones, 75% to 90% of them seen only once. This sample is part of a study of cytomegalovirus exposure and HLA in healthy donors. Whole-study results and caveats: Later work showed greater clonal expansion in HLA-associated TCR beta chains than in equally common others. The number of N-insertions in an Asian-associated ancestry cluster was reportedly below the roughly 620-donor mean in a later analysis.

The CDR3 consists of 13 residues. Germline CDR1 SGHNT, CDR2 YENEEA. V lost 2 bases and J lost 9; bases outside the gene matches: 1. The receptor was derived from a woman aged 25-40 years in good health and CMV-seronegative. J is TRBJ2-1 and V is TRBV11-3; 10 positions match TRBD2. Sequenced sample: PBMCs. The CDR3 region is CASSLIAGGEQFF. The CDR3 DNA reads TGTGCCAGCAGCTTAATAGCGGGGGGTGAGCAGTTCTTC.